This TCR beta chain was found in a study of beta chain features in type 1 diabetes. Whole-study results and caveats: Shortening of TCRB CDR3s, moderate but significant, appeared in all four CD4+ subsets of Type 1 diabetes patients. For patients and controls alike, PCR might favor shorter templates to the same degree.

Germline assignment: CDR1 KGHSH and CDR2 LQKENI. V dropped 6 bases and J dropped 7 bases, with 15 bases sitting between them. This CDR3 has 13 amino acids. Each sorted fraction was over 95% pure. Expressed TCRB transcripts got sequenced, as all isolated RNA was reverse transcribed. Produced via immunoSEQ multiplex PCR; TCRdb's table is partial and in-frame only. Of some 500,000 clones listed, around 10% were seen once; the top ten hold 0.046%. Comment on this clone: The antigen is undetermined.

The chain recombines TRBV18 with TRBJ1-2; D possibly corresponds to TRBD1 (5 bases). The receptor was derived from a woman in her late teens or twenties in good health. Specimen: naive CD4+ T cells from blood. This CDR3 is CASSTREYGGYTF. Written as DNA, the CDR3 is TGTGCCAGCTCGACCAGGGAGTACGGTGGCTACACCTTC.